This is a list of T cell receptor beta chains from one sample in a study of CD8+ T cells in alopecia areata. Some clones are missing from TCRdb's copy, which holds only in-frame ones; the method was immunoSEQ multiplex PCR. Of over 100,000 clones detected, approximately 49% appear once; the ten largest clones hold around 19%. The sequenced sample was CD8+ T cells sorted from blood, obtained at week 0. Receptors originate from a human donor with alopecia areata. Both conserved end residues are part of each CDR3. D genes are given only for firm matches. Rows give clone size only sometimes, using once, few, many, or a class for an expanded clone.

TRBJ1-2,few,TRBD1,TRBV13,CASSLQGDYGYTF,TGTGCCAGCAGCCTACAGGGGGACTATGGCTACACCTTC
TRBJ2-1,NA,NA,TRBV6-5,CASSPDWSSYNEQFF,TGTGCCAGCAGTCCGGACTGGAGCTCCTACAATGAGCAGTTCTTC
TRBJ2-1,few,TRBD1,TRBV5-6,CASSPRQGTYNEQFF,TGTGCCAGCAGCCCTCGACAGGGAACCTACAATGAGCAGTTCTTC
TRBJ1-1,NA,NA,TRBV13,CASIRRVATEAFF,TGTGCCAGCATCCGTCGTGTGGCGACTGAAGCTTTCTTT
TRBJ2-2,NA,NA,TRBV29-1,CSVEGAGELFF,TGCAGCGTTGAGGGAGCCGGGGAGCTGTTTTTT
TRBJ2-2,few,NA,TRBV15,CATSSATTANTGELFF,TGTGCCACCAGCAGCGCTACGACCGCGAACACCGGGGAGCTGTTTTTT
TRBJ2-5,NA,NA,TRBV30,CAWSVVSETQYF,TGTGCCTGGAGTGTAGTCTCAGAGACCCAGTACTTC
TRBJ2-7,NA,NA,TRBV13,CASSTINYEQYF,TGTGCCAGCAGCACGATTAACTACGAGCAGTACTTC
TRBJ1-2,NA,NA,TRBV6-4,CASSDGRGYTF,TGTGCCAGCAGTGACGGAAGGGGCTACACCTTC
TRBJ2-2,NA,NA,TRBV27,CASSSGMNTGELFF,TGTGCCAGCAGTTCAGGGATGAACACCGGGGAGCTGTTTTTT
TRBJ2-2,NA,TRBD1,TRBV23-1,CASSHRAAGGTNTGELFF,TGCGCCAGCAGTCACCGGGCGGCAGGGGGTACGAACACCGGGGAGCTGTTTTTT
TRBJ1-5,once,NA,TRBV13,CASSLGTGNQPQHF,TGTGCCAGCAGCTTAGGGACAGGCAATCAGCCCCAGCATTTT
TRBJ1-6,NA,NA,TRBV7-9,CASSLGQHGGGSPLHF,TGTGCCAGCAGCTTAGGACAACATGGGGGCGGTTCACCCCTCCACTTT
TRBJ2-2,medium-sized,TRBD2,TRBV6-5,CASSYGTSDTGELFF,TGTGCCAGCAGTTACGGGACTAGCGACACCGGGGAGCTGTTTTTT
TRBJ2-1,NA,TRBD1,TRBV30,CAFSSQGYNEQFF,TGTGCCTTCTCTTCACAGGGGTACAATGAGCAGTTCTTC
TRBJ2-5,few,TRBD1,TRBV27,CASSYLTGGGETQYF,TGTGCCAGCAGTTACCTGACAGGGGGCGGAGAGACCCAGTACTTC
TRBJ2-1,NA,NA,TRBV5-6,CASSAGYNEQFF,TGTGCCAGCAGCGCGGGGTACAATGAGCAGTTCTTC
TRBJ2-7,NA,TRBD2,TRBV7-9,CASSQGGNYEQYF,TGTGCCAGCAGCCAGGGAGGGAACTACGAGCAGTACTTC
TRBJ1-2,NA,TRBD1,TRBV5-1,CASSPGQGAYYGYTF,TGCGCCAGCAGCCCGGGACAGGGGGCATACTATGGCTACACCTTC
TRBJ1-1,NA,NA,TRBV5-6,CASRDRAEAFF,TGTGCCAGCAGGGACCGGGCTGAAGCTTTCTTT